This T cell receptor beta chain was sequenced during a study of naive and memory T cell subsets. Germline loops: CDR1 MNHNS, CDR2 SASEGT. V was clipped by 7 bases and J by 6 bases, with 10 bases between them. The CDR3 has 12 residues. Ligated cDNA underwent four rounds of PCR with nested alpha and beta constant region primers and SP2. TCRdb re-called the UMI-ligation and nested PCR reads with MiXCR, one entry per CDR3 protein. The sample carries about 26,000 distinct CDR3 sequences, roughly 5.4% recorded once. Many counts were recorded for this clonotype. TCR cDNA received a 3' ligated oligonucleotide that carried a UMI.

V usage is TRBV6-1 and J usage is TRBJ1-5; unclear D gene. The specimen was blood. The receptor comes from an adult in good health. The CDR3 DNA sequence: TGTGCCAGCAAGGCAGGCCTTCAGCCCCAGCATTTT. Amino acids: CASKAGLQPQHF.